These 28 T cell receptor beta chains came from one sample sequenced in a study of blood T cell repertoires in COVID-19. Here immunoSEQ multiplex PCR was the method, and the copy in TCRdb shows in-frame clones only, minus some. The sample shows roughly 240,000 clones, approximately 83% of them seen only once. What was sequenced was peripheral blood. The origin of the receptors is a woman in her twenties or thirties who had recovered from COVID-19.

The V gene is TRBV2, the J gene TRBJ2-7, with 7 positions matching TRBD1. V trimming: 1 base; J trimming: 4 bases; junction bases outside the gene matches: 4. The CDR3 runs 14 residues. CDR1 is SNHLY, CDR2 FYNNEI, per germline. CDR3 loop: CASSEVDRAYEQYF. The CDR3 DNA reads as TGTGCCAGCAGTGAAGTTGACAGGGCGTACGAGCAGTACTTC.

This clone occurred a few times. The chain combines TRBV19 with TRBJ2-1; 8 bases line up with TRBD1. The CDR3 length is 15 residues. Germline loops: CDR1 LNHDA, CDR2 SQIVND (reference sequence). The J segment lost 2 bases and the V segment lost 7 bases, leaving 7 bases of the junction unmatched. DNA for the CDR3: TGTGCCAGTAAGAAGGACAGGGTCACCTACAATGAGCAGTTCTTC. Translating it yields CASKKDRVTYNEQFF.

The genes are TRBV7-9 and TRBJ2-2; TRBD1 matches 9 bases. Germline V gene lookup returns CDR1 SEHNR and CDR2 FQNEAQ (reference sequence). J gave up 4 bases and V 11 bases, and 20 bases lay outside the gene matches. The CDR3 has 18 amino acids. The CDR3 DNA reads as TGTGCCTTCCGGGACAGGGAGCCCTCTAGGCTGAGCACCGGGGAGCTGTTTTTT. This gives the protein CAFRDREPSRLSTGELFF.

The CDR3 protein is CSASALKTEEITYEQYF. CDR3 DNA sequence: TGCAGTGCTAGTGCCCTCAAGACAGAAGAAATTACCTACGAGCAGTACTTC. This rearrangement joins TRBV20-1 to TRBJ2-7, with D perhaps matching TRBD1 (5 bases). This CDR3 has 17 residues. Germline V gene sequence: CDR1 DFQATT, CDR2 SNEGSKA (reference sequence). Trimming took 3 bases from V and 2 from J, leaving 23 bases between them.

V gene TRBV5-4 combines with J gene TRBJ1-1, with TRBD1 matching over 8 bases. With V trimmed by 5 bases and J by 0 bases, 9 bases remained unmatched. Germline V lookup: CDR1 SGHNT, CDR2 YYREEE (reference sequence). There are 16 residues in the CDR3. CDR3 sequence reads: CASSYLQGVLNTEAFF. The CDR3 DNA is TGTGCCAGCAGTTACCTACAGGGGGTATTGAACACTGAAGCTTTCTTT.

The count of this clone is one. The CDR3 sequence: CASSLEGGFGEAFF. The CDR3 DNA reads as TGCGCCAGCAGCTTGGAAGGGGGCTTTGGTGAAGCTTTCTTT. This chain joins TRBV5-1 and TRBJ1-1; 7 bases are a match to TRBD1. The germline V gene has CDR1 SGHRS and CDR2 YFSETQ. Unmatched junction bases numbered 6, after V lost 0 bases and J lost 7 bases. The CDR3 consists of 14 residues. Full variable domain (remainder filled in from reference TRBV5-1 and TRBJ1-1): KAGVTQTPRYLIKTRGQQVTLSCSPISGHRSVSWYQQTPGQGLQFLFEYFSETQRNKGNFPGRFSGRQFSNSRSEMNVSTLELGDSALYLCASSLEGGFGEAFFGQGTRLTVV.

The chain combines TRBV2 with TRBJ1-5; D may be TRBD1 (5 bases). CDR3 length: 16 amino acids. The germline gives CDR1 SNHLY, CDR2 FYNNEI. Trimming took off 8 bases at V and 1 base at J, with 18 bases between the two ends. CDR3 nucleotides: TGTGCCAGCCGGCGGGACGGCCAAGTCAGCAATCAGCCCCAGCATTTT. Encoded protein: CASRRDGQVSNQPQHF.

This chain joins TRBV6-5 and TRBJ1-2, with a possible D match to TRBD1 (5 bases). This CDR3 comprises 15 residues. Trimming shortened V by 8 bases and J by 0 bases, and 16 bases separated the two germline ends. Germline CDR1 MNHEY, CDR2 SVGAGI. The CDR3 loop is CASCLYPGANYGYTF. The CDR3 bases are TGTGCCAGCTGTCTCTACCCGGGGGCTAACTATGGCTACACCTTC.

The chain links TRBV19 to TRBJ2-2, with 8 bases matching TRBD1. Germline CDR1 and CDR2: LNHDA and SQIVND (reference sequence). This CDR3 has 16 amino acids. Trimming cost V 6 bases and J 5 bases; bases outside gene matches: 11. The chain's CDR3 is CASSPSGGLVTGELFF. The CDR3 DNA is TGTGCCAGTAGCCCATCAGGGGGCCTGGTTACCGGGGAGCTGTTTTTT.

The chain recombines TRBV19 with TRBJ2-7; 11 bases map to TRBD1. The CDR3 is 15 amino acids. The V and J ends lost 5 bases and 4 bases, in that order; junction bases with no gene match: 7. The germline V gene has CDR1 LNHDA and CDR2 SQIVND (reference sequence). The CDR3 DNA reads TGTGCCAGTAGTTTTGGGACAGGGGGTGAGTACGAGCAGTACTTC. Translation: CASSFGTGGEYEQYF.

The DNA of the CDR3 is TGCAGTGCTAGTAATTTTGGGACGGACAGAACACCCCTCCACTTT. It specifies CSASNFGTDRTPLHF. This sequence joins TRBV20-1 and TRBJ1-6; the D gene is possibly TRBD1 (6 bases). The CDR3 totals 15 residues. Germline V gives CDR1 DFQATT, CDR2 SNEGSKA (reference sequence). V was clipped by 3 bases and J by 11 bases, with 20 bases between them.

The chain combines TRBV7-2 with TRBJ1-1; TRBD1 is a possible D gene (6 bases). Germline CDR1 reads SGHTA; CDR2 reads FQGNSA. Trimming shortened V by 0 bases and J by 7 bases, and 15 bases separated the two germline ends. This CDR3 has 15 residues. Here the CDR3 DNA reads TGTGCCAGCAGCTTAGCGAAAGGCACAGGGAATGAAGCTTTCTTT. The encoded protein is CASSLAKGTGNEAFF.

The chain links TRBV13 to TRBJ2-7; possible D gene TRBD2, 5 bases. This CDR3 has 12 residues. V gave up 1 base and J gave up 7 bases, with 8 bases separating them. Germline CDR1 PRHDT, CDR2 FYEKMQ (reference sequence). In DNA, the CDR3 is TGTGCCAGCAGCTTAGTTCGGGAAGAGCAGTACTTC. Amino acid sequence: CASSLVREEQYF.

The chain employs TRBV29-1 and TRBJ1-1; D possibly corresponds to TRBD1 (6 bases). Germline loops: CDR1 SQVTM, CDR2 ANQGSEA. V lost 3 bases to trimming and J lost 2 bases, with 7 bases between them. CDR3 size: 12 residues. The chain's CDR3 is CSVEGANTEAFF. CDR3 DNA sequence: TGCAGCGTTGAGGGGGCTAACACTGAAGCTTTCTTT.

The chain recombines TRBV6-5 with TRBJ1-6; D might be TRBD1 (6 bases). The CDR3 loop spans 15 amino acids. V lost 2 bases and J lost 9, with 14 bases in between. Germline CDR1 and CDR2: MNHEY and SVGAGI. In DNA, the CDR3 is TGTGCCAGCAGTTACCGGGGGGCTATAGGTTCACCCCTCCACTTT. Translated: CASSYRGAIGSPLHF.

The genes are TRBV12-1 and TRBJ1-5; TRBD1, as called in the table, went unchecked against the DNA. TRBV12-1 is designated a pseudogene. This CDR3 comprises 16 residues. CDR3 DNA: TGTGCCAGCAGCTTCCGGATTAACAGGGCTCGTCAGCCCCAGCATTTT. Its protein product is CASSFRINRARQPQHF.

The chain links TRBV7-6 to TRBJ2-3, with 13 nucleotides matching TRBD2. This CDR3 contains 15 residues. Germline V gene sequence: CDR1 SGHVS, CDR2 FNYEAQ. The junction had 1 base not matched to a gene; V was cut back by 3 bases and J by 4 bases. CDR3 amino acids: CASSFTSGGADTQYF. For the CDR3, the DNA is TGTGCCAGCAGCTTTACTAGCGGGGGGGCAGATACGCAGTATTTT.

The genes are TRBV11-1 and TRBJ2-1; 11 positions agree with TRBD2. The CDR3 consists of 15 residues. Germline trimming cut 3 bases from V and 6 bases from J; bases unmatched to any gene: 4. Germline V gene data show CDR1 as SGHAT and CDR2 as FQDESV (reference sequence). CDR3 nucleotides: TGTGCCAGCAGCTTCTTTAGCGGGGGGGCCAATGAGCAGTTCTTC. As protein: CASSFFSGGANEQFF.

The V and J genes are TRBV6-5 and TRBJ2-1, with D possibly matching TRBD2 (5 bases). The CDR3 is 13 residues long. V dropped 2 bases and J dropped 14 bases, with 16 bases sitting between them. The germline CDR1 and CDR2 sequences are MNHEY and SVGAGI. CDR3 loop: CASSYAGVSWEFF. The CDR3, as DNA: TGTGCCAGCAGTTACGCCGGGGTTTCCTGGGAGTTCTTC.

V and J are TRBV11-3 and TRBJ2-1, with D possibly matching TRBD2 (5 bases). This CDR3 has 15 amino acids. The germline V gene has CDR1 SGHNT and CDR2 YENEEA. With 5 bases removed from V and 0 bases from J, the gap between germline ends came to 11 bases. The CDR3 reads CASSPTGISYNEQFF. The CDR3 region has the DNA TGTGCCAGCAGCCCCACGGGGATCTCCTACAATGAGCAGTTCTTC.

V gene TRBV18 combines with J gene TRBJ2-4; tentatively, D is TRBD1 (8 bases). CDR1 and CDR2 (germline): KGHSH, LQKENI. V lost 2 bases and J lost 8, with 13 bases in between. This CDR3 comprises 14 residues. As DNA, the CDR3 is TGTGCCAGCTCACCAAGAACAGGGGGGGACATTCAGTACTTC. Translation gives CASSPRTGGDIQYF.

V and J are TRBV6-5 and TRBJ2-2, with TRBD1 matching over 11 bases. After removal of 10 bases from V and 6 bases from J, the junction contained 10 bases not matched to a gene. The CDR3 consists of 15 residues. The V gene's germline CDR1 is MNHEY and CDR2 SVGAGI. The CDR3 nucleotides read TGTGCCACCCACTCGGGACAGGGGGGGGCCGGGGAGCTGTTTTTT. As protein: CATHSGQGGAGELFF.

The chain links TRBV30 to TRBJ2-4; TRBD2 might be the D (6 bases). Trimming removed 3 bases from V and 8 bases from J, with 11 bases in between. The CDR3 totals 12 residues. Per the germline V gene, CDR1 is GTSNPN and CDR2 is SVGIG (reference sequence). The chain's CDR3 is CAWSRGGDIQYF. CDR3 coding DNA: TGTGCCTGGAGCCGGGGAGGTGACATTCAGTACTTC.

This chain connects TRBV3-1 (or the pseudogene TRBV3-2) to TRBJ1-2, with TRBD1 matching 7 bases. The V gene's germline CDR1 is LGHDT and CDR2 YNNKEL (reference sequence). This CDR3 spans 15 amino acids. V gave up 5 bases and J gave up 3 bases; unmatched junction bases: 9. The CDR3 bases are TGTGCCAGCAGCTCCACAGGGGCCAGCTACTATGGCTACACCTTC. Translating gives CASSSTGASYYGYTF.

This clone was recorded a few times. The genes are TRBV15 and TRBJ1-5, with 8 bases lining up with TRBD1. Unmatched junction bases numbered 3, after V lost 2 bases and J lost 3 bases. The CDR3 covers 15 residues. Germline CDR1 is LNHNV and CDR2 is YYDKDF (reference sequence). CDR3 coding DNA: TGTGCCACCAGCAGAAGGACAGGGCACAATCAGCCCCAGCATTTT. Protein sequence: CATSRRTGHNQPQHF.

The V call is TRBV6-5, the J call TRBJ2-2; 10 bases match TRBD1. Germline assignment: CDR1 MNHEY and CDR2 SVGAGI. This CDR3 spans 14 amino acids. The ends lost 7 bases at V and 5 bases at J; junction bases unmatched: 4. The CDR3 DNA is TGTGCCAGCAAGCGGACAGGGGGAACCGGGGAGCTGTTTTTT. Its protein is CASKRTGGTGELFF.

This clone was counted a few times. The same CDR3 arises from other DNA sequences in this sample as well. Here the CDR3 reads CASSDSELETQYF. CDR3 bases: TGTGCCAGCAGTGATAGTGAATTGGAGACCCAGTACTTC. V is TRBV2 and J is TRBJ2-5; no definite D call. Deletions cut 3 bases from V and 5 bases from J, with 10 bases between. Germline CDR1 reads SNHLY; CDR2 reads FYNNEI. The CDR3 consists of 13 residues.

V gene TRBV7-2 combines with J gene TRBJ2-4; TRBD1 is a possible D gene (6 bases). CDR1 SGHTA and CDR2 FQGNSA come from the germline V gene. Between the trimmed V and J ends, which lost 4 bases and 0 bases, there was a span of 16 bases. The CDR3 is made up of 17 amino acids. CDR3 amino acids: CASSSQGSSLAKNIQYF. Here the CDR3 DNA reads TGTGCCAGCAGCTCTCAGGGGTCTTCGCTAGCCAAAAACATTCAGTACTTC.